Here is one T cell receptor (beta chain) with its context. This likely came from a read error, as a far larger clone is one base away. The entry originates in a study of regulatory T cells in long-lasting Graves disease. The time point: newly diagnosed GD, antithyroid drugs for less than 3 months. There was RNA extracted from PBMCs, and the TCR library was made from it. Into tubes containing EDTA, 8 to 9.5 milliliters of peripheral blood were drawn. With iRepertoire HTBI primers and Arm-PCR of CDR3 regions, TCR beta libraries were built. TCRdb recomputed calls from the multiplex PCR reads with MiXCR, one row per CDR3 protein. The sample lists over 350,000 distinct CDR3 sequences, 12% to 15% occurring once. This same sample was also part of a study on T cells in Graves' hyperthyroidism and ophthalmopathy.

The sequencing here drew on peripheral blood mononuclear cells (PBMCs), taken at new diagnosis, from a patient treated with antithyroid drugs. The clonotype originates from a woman in her forties or fifties with Graves disease.

CDR3 DNA: TGTGCCAGCAGTTACTCTGGGACTAGCGCGAGCTCCTGCGAGCAGTACTTC. It translates to CASSYSGTSASSCEQYF. The chain employs TRBV6-6 and TRBJ2-7, with 10 bases identical to TRBD2. Germline V gives CDR1 MNHNY, CDR2 SVGAGI (reference sequence). The length of the CDR3 is 17 residues.